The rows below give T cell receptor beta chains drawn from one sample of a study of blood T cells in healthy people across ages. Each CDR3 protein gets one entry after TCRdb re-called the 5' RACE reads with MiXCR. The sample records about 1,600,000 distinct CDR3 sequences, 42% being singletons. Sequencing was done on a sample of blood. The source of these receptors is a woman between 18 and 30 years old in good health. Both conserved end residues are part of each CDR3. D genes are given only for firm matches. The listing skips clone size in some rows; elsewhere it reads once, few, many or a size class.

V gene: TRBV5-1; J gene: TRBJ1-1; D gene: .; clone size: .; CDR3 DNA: TGCGCCAGCAGTAACAAGGCGGCCATGAACACTGAAGCTTTCTTT; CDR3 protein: CASSNKAAMNTEAFF
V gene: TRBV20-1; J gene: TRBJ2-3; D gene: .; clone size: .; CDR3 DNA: TGCAGTGCCCCAGGGGTTAGCGTCTATACGCAGTATTTT; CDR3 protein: CSAPGVSVYTQYF
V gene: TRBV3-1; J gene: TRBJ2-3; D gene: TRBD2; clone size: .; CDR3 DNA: TGTGCCAGCAGCCATTTTCGCGGGGGGACTAGCACAGATACGCTGTATTTT; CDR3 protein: CASSHFRGGTSTDTLYF
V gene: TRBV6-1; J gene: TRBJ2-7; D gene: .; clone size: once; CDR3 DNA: TGTGCCAGCAGTGAAGATCCCGGATTAGCCGGCGAGCAGTACTTC; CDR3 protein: CASSEDPGLAGEQYF
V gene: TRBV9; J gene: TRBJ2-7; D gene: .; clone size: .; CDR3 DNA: TGTGCCAGCAGCGCGCCCGGGACATTCGATGGGATCTCCTACGAGCAGTACTTC; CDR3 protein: CASSAPGTFDGISYEQYF
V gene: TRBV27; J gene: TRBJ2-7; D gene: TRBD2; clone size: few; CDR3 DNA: TGTGCCAGCAGTTCCAGGGGTAGCGGGAGGCCGCCCTACGAGCAGTACTTC; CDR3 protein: CASSSRGSGRPPYEQYF
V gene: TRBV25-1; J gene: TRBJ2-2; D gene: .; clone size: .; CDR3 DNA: TGTGCCAGCAGTGAATTCAAAGGGCCGGGGACCGGGGAGCTGTTTTTT; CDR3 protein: CASSEFKGPGTGELFF
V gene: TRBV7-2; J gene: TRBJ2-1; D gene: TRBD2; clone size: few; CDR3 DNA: TGTGCCAGCAGCCCCCTAGCGGGGGCTTACTGGTTCTTC; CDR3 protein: CASSPLAGAYWFF
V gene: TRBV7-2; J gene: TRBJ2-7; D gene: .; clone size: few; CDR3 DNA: TGTGCCAGCAGCCTAGACCTCACCTACGAGCAGTACTTC; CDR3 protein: CASSLDLTYEQYF
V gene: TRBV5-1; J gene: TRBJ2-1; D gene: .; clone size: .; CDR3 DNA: TGCGCCAGCAGCCCTGGGACTGACTCCGGGAATGAGCAGTTCTTC; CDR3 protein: CASSPGTDSGNEQFF
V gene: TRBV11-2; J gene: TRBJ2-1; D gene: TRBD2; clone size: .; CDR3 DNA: TGTGCCAGCAGCTTAGACGCTCAGGGAACTAGCGGGAAAGGTGAGCAGTTCTTC; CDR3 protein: CASSLDAQGTSGKGEQFF
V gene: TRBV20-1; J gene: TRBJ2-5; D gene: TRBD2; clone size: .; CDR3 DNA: TGCAGTGCTAGAGTTCCTAGCGGGGGAGAGACCCAGTACTTC; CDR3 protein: CSARVPSGGETQYF
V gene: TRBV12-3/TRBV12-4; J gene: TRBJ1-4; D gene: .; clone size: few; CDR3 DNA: TGTGCCAGCACCCCAGACGGCGTTGAAAAACTGTTTTTT; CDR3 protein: CASTPDGVEKLFF
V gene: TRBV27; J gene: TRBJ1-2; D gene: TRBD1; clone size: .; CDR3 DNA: TGTGCCAGCAGTGCTCGGACAGGGTCCTATGGCTACACCTTC; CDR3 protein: CASSARTGSYGYTF
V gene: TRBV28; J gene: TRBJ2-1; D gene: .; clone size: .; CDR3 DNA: TGTGCCAGCAGTTCATCGACGGCCTATAGCTCCTACAATGAGCAGTTCTTC; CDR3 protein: CASSSSTAYSSYNEQFF
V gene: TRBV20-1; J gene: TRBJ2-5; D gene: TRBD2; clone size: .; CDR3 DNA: TGCAGTGCTGGATCTTCAACTAGCGGAACTTACAATGAGCAGTACTTC; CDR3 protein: CSAGSSTSGTYNEQYF
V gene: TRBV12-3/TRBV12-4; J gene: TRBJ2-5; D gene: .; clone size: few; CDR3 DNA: TGTGCCAGCAGTTACTGGGAAGAGACCCAGTACTTC; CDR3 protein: CASSYWEETQYF
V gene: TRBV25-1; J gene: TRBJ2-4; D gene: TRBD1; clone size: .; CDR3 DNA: TGTGACAGCAGTCTGGGACAGATGATCCCGGGGAACATTCAGTACTTC; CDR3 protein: CDSSLGQMIPGNIQYF
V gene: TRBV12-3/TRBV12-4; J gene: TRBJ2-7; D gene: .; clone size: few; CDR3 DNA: TGTGCCAGCAGTTCCGTTGGGTCAAACTACGAGCAGTACTTC; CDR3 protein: CASSSVGSNYEQYF
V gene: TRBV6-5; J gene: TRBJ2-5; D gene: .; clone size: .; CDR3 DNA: TGTGCCAGCAGGTTGTACCGGGACATCCCCCGGCAGTACTTC; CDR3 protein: CASRLYRDIPRQYF
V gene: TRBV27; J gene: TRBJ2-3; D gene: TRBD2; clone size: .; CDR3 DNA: TGTGCCAGCAGTTTATACAGCGGGAGGGCAGATACGCAGTATTTT; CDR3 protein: CASSLYSGRADTQYF
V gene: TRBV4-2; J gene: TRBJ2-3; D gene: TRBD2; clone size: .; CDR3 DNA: TGTGTCAGCAGCCAAGGGGGGACTAGCGGCACAGATACGCAGTATTTT; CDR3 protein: CVSSQGGTSGTDTQYF
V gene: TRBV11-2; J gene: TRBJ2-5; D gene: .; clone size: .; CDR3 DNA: TGTGCCAGCAGCTTAAACCTAGGACCAGCGGGAGAGACCCAGTACTTC; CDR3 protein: CASSLNLGPAGETQYF
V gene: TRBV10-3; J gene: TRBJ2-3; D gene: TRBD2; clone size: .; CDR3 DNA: TGTGCCATCAGTGCCGCGAGGACTAGCGGGAGAACAGATACGCAGTATTTT; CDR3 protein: CAISAARTSGRTDTQYF
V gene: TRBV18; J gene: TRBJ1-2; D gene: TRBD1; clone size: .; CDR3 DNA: TGTGCCAGCTCACGCACCTCTCCGGGACAGGGATATGGCTACACCTTC; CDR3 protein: CASSRTSPGQGYGYTF
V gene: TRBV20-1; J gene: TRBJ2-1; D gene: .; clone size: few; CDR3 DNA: TGCAGTGCTAGAGACGGACCGGCGGACAATGAGCAGTTCTTC; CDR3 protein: CSARDGPADNEQFF
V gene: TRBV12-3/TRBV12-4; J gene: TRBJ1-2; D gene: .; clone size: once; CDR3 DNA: TGTGCCAGCAGTGCCACACTTTCCGATGGCTACACCTTC; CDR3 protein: CASSATLSDGYTF